These T cell receptor beta chains were read from a single sample in a study of Graves' ophthalmopathy and Graves' hyperthyroidism. TCRdb independently ran MiXCR on the multiplex PCR reads; one entry per CDR3 protein. The table includes about 640,000 distinct CDR3 sequences, over 40% detected once. The sample taken for sequencing was peripheral blood. These receptors all stem from an adult man with Graves' ophthalmopathy. Each CDR3 is given with its conserved first and last residue. A D gene is named only where the DNA matches it firmly. Not every row has a clone size; where given, it reads once, few, many or a size class.

d_gene	v_gene	abundance	j_gene	len	CDR3aa	CDR3nt
-	TRBV10-3	-	TRBJ2-6	13	CAISESGVHVLTF	TGTGCCATCAGTGAGTCGGGGGTCCACGTCCTGACTTTC
-	TRBV11-2	-	TRBJ2-2	14	CASSQGGVTGELFF	TGCGCCAGCAGCCAAGGCGGCGTAACCGGGGAGCTGTTTTTT
-	TRBV24-1	few	TRBJ2-3	15	CATSGNRDLTDTQYF	TGTGCCACCAGTGGGAACAGGGACCTCACAGATACGCAGTATTTT
TRBD1	TRBV7-2	many	TRBJ2-7	15	CASSQRGQVTHEQYF	TGTGCCAGCAGCCAACGGGGACAGGTAACCCACGAGCAGTACTTC
-	TRBV5-1	few	TRBJ1-1	16	CASSLVWQGQNTEAFF	TGCGCCAGCAGCTTGGTTTGGCAGGGACAAAACACTGAAGCTTTCTTT
-	TRBV3-1	many	TRBJ1-5	14	CASSQSGSNQPQHF	TGTGCCAGCAGCCAAAGCGGCAGCAATCAGCCCCAGCATTTT
-	TRBV4-3	-	TRBJ1-6	13	CASSQDYESPLHF	TGCGCCAGCAGCCAAGATTACGAGTCACCCCTCCACTTT
-	TRBV5-1	many	TRBJ1-5	11	CASSLSQPQHF	TGCGCCAGCAGCTTGAGTCAGCCCCAGCATTTT
-	TRBV7-9	many	TRBJ2-7	15	CASSLEAGAVSEQYF	TGTGCCAGCAGCTTAGAGGCGGGGGCGGTGAGCGAGCAGTACTTC
-	TRBV12-5	-	TRBJ1-3	19	CASGLVLGGNRDRGNTIYF	TGTGCTAGTGGTTTGGTACTAGGAGGGAACAGGGATCGGGGAAACACCATATATTTT
-	TRBV7-8	few	TRBJ1-2	13	CAWSVVTDYGYTF	TGTGCCTGGAGTGTAGTAACCGACTACGGGTACACCTTC
TRBD2	TRBV14	-	TRBJ2-7	17	CASSQGGPSGGSYEQYF	TGTGCCAGCAGCCAAGGGGGCCCCAGCGGGGGTTCCTACGAGCAGTACTTC
-	TRBV25-1	few	TRBJ1-1	13	CAWNQGSGTEAFF	TGTGCCTGGAATCAGGGATCGGGGACTGAAGCTTTCTTT